This TCR beta chain was identified in a study of T cell clonotyping in hematopoietic cell transplantation. Notes on the study in general: Broader posttransplant TCR repertoire diversity was predicted by graft donor and pretransplant recipient Inverse Simpson Index values.

This CDR3 is 21 amino acids long. CDR1 LGHNA and CDR2 YNFKEQ come from the germline V gene. Trimming removed 1 base at V and 2 bases at J, with 24 bases between. TCRdb's table, derived via immunoSEQ multiplex PCR, lists solely in-frame clones and lacks some. The table lists about 1,200 clones, under 55% of them singletons. Details on this clone: The antigen is not known.

Sequencing used PBMCs, obtained 180 days after allogeneic stem cell transplant. The V and J genes are TRBV4-2 and TRBJ2-6, with a possible D match to TRBD2 (5 bases). This TCR was recovered from a male patient aged 50 or older who had an allogeneic stem cell transplant from an unrelated donor, so T cells may come from the graft donor. Some clones in this sample may be carry-over from other donors' samples. CDR3 sequence (DNA): TGTGCCAGCAGCCAAGCTACGAATCTTGCAACGAGGGCGGCTGGGGCCAACGTCCTGACTTTC. Translating it yields CASSQATNLATRAAGANVLTF.